A selection of T cell receptor beta chains follows, all from one sample in a study of T cell changes during pregnancy in multiple sclerosis. Profiled with immunoSEQ multiplex PCR; TCRdb holds only in-frame clones, not every one. Altogether approximately 24,000 clones are present, around nine tenths being singletons, with the ten largest covering around 0.96%. The source material was CD4+ T cells from peripheral blood mononuclear cells, sampled in the second trimester of pregnancy. Receptors originate from a female donor in good health, enrolled as a control in a pregnancy study. Each CDR3 is given with its conserved first and last residue. D genes are given only for firm matches. The size of a clone is reported for some rows only, either as once, few or many, or as a class for expanded clones.

j_call clone_size v_call d_call cdr3_nt cdr3_aa
TRBJ2-2 . TRBV30 . TGTGCCTGGGGGGGGTCTCAGTACGGGGAGCTGTTTTTT CAWGGSQYGELFF
TRBJ1-2 few TRBV18 TRBD1 TGTGCCAGCTCACCGAGTCAGGGGGCGCGGGTCTATGGCTACACCTTC CASSPSQGARVYGYTF
TRBJ2-1 . TRBV4-2 TRBD2 TGTGCCGGCAGCCAAGAGGGGGCTAGCGGGAGAGGACATGAGCAGTTCTTC CAGSQEGASGRGHEQFF
TRBJ2-5 . TRBV5-1 . TGCGCCAGCATAGCCGAGGAGACCCAGTACTTC CASIAEETQYF
TRBJ1-1 . TRBV9 TRBD1 TGTGCCAGCAGCCCGGGGACAGGCCTTGAAGCTTTCTTT CASSPGTGLEAFF
TRBJ2-3 . TRBV19 . TGTGCCAGTAGTATTTTAGGGGAGGTCACAGATACGCAGTATTTT CASSILGEVTDTQYF
TRBJ2-7 once TRBV4-1 TRBD2 TGCGCCAGCAGCCAAGGACTAGCGGCACCCTACGAGCAGTACTTC CASSQGLAAPYEQYF
TRBJ1-6 . TRBV5-4 . TGTGCCAGCAGCTTACAGAATTCACCCCTCCACTTT CASSLQNSPLHF
TRBJ2-7 . TRBV20-1 TRBD1 TGCAGTGCTCAGGGGGCCGAGCAGTACTTC CSAQGAEQYF
TRBJ1-1 . TRBV5-1 TRBD1 TGCGCCAGCAGCTTGGAAACAGGGGATGTTTTCTTT CASSLETGDVFF
TRBJ1-6 . TRBV6-4 . TGTGCCAGCAGTGAAGTGCGGAATTCACCCCTCCACTTT CASSEVRNSPLHF
TRBJ2-7 . TRBV30 . TGTGCCTGGAGCCAGAGACTAGGGACCTACGAGCAGTACTTC CAWSQRLGTYEQYF
TRBJ1-2 . TRBV19 . TGTGCCAGTAGTCCCTCCCGACTGCTCGACAGGATAGGAAACTATGGCTACACCTTC CASSPSRLLDRIGNYGYTF
TRBJ2-5 . TRBV9 TRBD2 TGTGCCAGCAGCGTTAGCGGGGGGGCAAACCAAGAGACCCAGTACTTC CASSVSGGANQETQYF
TRBJ2-7 . TRBV30 TRBD1 TGTGCCTGGAGTGCCGGACAGGCTGGTACCTACGAGCAGTACTTC CAWSAGQAGTYEQYF
TRBJ1-3 . TRBV13 . TGTGCCAGCAGCTTAGAAGGGTCAGCCGGGGACACCATATATTTT CASSLEGSAGDTIYF
TRBJ2-1 . TRBV5-1 . TGCGCCAGCAGCTCCCAGGGGTTTGAGCAGTTCTTC CASSSQGFEQFF
TRBJ1-2 . TRBV19 TRBD1 TGTGCCAGTAATTCTCCTCCCGGGACAGGGGATGGCTACACCTTC CASNSPPGTGDGYTF
TRBJ1-3 few TRBV5-5 . TGTGCCAGCAGTCGCGTCGATGGAAACACCATATATTTT CASSRVDGNTIYF
TRBJ1-2 . TRBV29-1 . TGCAGCGTCGTCGACGGGATCTATGGCTACACCTTC CSVVDGIYGYTF
TRBJ2-4 . TRBV9 . TGTGCCAGCAGCGAAGGGGGACTAAATGACATTCAGTACTTC CASSEGGLNDIQYF
TRBJ2-3 . TRBV2 TRBD2 TGTGCCAGCAGTAGACTAGCGGGAGGGGATACGCAGTATTTT CASSRLAGGDTQYF
TRBJ2-5 . TRBV5-1 TRBD2 TGCGCCAGCAGCTTGGCTAGCGGGCAAGAGACCCAGTACTTC CASSLASGQETQYF
TRBJ1-5 . TRBV10-3 . TGTGCCATCAGTGAGTTTGAACAATCAAATCAGCCCCAGCATTTT CAISEFEQSNQPQHF
TRBJ1-5 . TRBV5-5 . TGTGCCAGCAGCTTGGCCAGGGCAATATCGCTCGATCAGCCCCAGCATTTT CASSLARAISLDQPQHF
TRBJ1-1 . TRBV28 TRBD1 TGTGCTACGACGACAGGGGGCCTCGACACTGAAGCTTTCTTT CATTTGGLDTEAFF
TRBJ1-3 . TRBV30 . TGTGCCTTCTTCCGGGGGTTAGACGGAAACACCATATATTTT CAFFRGLDGNTIYF
TRBJ2-6 . TRBV5-4 TRBD1 TGTGCCAGCAGCATTGGACAGGGGGCTTATGGGGCCAACGTCCTGACTTTC CASSIGQGAYGANVLTF
TRBJ1-6 . TRBV4-1 . TGCGCCAGCAGCCAAGATATTCAGGGAGCGGGTTCACCCCTCCACTTT CASSQDIQGAGSPLHF
TRBJ2-2 . TRBV11-2 TRBD1 TGTGCCAGCAGCCCCGGGACAGGGAGTGCCGGGGAGCTGTTTTTT CASSPGTGSAGELFF
TRBJ2-1 once TRBV5-4 TRBD2 TGTGCCAGCAGCTTCCCGGGAGGGTTGTACAATGAGCAGTTCTTC CASSFPGGLYNEQFF
TRBJ2-7 . TRBV19 . TGTGCCACCTCTCTTGGGGCCGGCCCGGGCGAGCAGTACTTC CATSLGAGPGEQYF
TRBJ2-1 once TRBV27 . TGTGCCAGCAGTTTCCAGGGACTTGCACCGAACAATGAGCAGTTCTTC CASSFQGLAPNNEQFF
TRBJ2-7 . TRBV25-1 . TGTGCCAGCAGTGGGTTCAGCTACGAGCAGTACTTC CASSGFSYEQYF
TRBJ1-6 . TRBV18 . TGTGCCAGCCAACCAGGATCCTATAATTCACCCCTCCACTTT CASQPGSYNSPLHF
TRBJ1-2 . TRBV11-2 . TGTGCCAGCAGCTTAGATGTTGGGACATTCGGTGGCTACACCTTC CASSLDVGTFGGYTF
TRBJ1-2 few TRBV4-2 . TGTGCCAGCAGCCAAGCAGGGGATCTCTATGGCTACACCTTC CASSQAGDLYGYTF
TRBJ1-6 . TRBV4-2 . TGTGCCAGCAGCCAAGATTCCGGGACCTATAATTCACCCCTCCACTTT CASSQDSGTYNSPLHF
TRBJ2-6 . TRBV12-5 . TGTGCTAGTGGCGTCTCTGGGGCCAACGTCCTGACTTTC CASGVSGANVLTF
TRBJ2-2 . TRBV27 TRBD2 TGTGCCAGCAGAGGGGCTAGCGGGAGACCCGGGGAGCTGTTTTTT CASRGASGRPGELFF
TRBJ2-7 . TRBV7-2 TRBD1 TGTGCCAGCAGCTTAGGGGACAGGAAAGCCGGCGAGCAGTACTTC CASSLGDRKAGEQYF
TRBJ2-2 . TRBV11-3 TRBD1 TGTGCCAGCGGGACAGGGGGAACCGGGGAGCTGTTTTTT CASGTGGTGELFF
TRBJ2-3 . TRBV2 TRBD2 TGTGCCAGCGACCTAGCGGGAGTGACAGATACGCAGTATTTT CASDLAGVTDTQYF
TRBJ2-7 . TRBV28 . TGTGCCAGCAGTTCGAGCTACGAGCAGTACTTC CASSSSYEQYF
TRBJ2-7 . TRBV2 TRBD1 TGTGCCAGCAGTCCCCGGACAGGGAACGAGCAGTACTTC CASSPRTGNEQYF
TRBJ2-7 . TRBV7-9 TRBD2 TGTGCCAGCAGAGGGACTAGCGGGACCCCCTACGAGCAGTACTTC CASRGTSGTPYEQYF
TRBJ2-1 . TRBV18 . TGTGCCAGCTCACCACCTCGAGGCTTCAATGAGCAGTTCTTC CASSPPRGFNEQFF
TRBJ2-2 once TRBV7-9 TRBD1 TGTGCCAGCAGCTTAGCAACGACAGGGCCCGGGGAGCTGTTTTTT CASSLATTGPGELFF
TRBJ2-3 . TRBV9 TRBD2 TGTGCCAGCAGCGTAGTACCTAGCGGGGGAGGGGGGGATACGCAGTATTTT CASSVVPSGGGGDTQYF
TRBJ1-3 . TRBV7-9 TRBD1 TGTGCCAGCAGCTTAGCGCTGGGGACAGCCGGAAACACCATATATTTT CASSLALGTAGNTIYF
TRBJ2-1 . TRBV4-3 . TGCGCCAGCAGCCAAGGGGCGGGGCGCGGTGAGCAGTTCTTC CASSQGAGRGEQFF
TRBJ2-1 . TRBV10-3 . TGTGCCATCAGTGAAAGTCAGGGGACGACCTACAATGAGCAGTTCTTC CAISESQGTTYNEQFF
TRBJ2-7 . TRBV19 . TGTGCCAGTAGTATAGCGGGGGACTACGAGCAGTACTTC CASSIAGDYEQYF